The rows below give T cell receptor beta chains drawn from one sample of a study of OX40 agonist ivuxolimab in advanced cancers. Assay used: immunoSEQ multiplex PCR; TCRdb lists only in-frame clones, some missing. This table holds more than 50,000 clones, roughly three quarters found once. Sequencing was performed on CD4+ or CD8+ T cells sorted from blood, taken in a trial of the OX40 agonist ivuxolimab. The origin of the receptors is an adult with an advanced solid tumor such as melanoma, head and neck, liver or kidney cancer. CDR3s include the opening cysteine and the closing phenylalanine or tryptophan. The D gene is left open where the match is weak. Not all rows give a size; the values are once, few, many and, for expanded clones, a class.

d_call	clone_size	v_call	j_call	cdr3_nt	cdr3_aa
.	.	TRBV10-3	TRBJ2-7	TGTGCCATCGCGTGGCAGGGGGAGGGCGAGCAGTACTTC	CAIAWQGEGEQYF
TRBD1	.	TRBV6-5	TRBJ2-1	TGTGCCAGCAGGCCCGGGACAGGGGACTACAATGAGCAGTTCTTC	CASRPGTGDYNEQFF
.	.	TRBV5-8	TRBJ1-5	TGTGCCAGCAGCTTTTTGGCAAGCAATCAGCCCCAGCATTTT	CASSFLASNQPQHF
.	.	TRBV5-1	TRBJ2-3	TGCGCCAGCAGCCTCCCGGCTAGCGAGCAAGTAGATACGCAGTATTTT	CASSLPASEQVDTQYF
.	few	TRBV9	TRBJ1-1	TGTGCCAGCAGCGTCGTGACGGAAGGTGAAGCTTTCTTT	CASSVVTEGEAFF
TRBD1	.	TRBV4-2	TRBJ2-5	TGTGCCAGCAGCCAGACAACCGGGACAGGGTCTTTGGGGGGCCAAGAGACCCAGTACTTC	CASSQTTGTGSLGGQETQYF
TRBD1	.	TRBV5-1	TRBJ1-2	TGCGCCAGCAGCTTGGAAGCATCAGGGGGTAACTATGGCTACACCTTC	CASSLEASGGNYGYTF
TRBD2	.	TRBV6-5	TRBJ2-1	TGTGCCAGCAGTTACTCGCTAGCGGGAGGTCTCGTTCAGTTCTTC	CASSYSLAGGLVQFF
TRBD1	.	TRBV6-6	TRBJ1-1	TGTGCCTGTTCCGGGACAGAGATGAACACTGAAGCTTTCTTT	CACSGTEMNTEAFF
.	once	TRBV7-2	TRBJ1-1	TGTGCCAGCAGCTTTCAGGCGGGGAACACTGAAGCTTTCTTT	CASSFQAGNTEAFF
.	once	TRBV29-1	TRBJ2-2	TGCAGCGTTCGATTCATGGCCGGGGAGCTGTTTTTT	CSVRFMAGELFF
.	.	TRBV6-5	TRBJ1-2	TGTGCCAGCAGTTACTTGGGGGGAGCTAACTATGGCTACACCTTC	CASSYLGGANYGYTF
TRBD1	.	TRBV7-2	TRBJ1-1	TGTGCCAGCAGCTTAGGTGACAGGGGGACGGCTGAAGCTTTCTTT	CASSLGDRGTAEAFF
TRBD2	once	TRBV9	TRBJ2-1	TGTGCCAGCAGCGCCCGCATGACTAGCGGGAGGGGGGATGAGCAGTTCTTC	CASSARMTSGRGDEQFF
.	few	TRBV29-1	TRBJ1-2	TGCAGCGTTGATAAGGGTCAGGGAAAAGGTGGCTACACCTTC	CSVDKGQGKGGYTF
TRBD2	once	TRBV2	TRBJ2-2	TGTGCCAGAAGGACTAGCGGGGCGAACACCGGGGAGCTGTTTTTT	CARRTSGANTGELFF
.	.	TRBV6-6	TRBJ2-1	TGTGCCAGCAGAGGGGCGCAGGGTTGGGATGAGCAGTTCTTC	CASRGAQGWDEQFF
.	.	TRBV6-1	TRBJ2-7	TGTGCCAGCAAAAGGCGGCGGAGCTCCTACGAGCAGTACTTC	CASKRRRSSYEQYF
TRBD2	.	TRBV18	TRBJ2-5	TGTGCCAGCTCGTCAACTAGCGGGGGCCCCCAAGAGACCCAGTACTTC	CASSSTSGGPQETQYF
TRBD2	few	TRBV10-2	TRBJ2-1	TGCGCCAGCAGTCCGGGACTAGCGGGAGACAATGAGCAGTTCTTC	CASSPGLAGDNEQFF
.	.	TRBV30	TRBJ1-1	TGTGCCTGGACGGGGAGGGGCGATCGGAACACTGAAGCTTTCTTT	CAWTGRGDRNTEAFF